These 17 T cell receptor beta chains were sequenced from one sample in a study of blood T cell repertoires in COVID-19. Repertoires were generated with immunoSEQ multiplex PCR, while TCRdb's copy carries only in-frame clones and drops some. The table records 150,000 to 170,000 clones, over 60% of them present only once. The sequencing input was peripheral blood. All receptors come from a man older than 75 with acute or convalescent COVID-19.

The DNA for the CDR3 is TGTGCCAGCAGCCCACCTGGTGACTACCATAGCACAGATACGCAGTATTTT. Amino acids: CASSPPGDYHSTDTQYF. V and J are TRBV5-6 and TRBJ2-3, with D perhaps TRBD2 (5 bases). The CDR3 sequence is 17 residues long. Per the germline V gene, CDR1 is SGHDT and CDR2 is YYEEEE. The V and J ends lost 4 bases and 0 bases respectively, with 18 bases between them.

J is TRBJ1-2 and V is TRBV3-1 (or the pseudogene TRBV3-2); no reliable D call. V lost 4 bases to trimming and J lost 4 bases, with 10 bases between them. Germline V gene lookup returns CDR1 LGHDT and CDR2 YNNKEL (reference sequence). The CDR3 has 13 residues. Written as DNA, the CDR3 is TGTGCCAGCAGCCTAGACGGGTTCTATGGCTACACCTTC. Translated: CASSLDGFYGYTF.

The rearrangement links TRBV3-1 (or the pseudogene TRBV3-2) to TRBJ2-7; tentative D call: TRBD2 (6 bases). The CDR3 spans 13 residues. The germline V gene has CDR1 LGHDT and CDR2 YNNKEL (reference sequence). With 4 bases removed from V and 6 bases from J, the gap between germline ends came to 13 bases. The CDR3 protein is CASSPVRRAEQYF. The CDR3 DNA sequence: TGTGCCAGCAGCCCGGTTAGGAGGGCCGAGCAGTACTTC.

The chain is built from TRBV3-1 (or the pseudogene TRBV3-2) and TRBJ2-1, with TRBD1 matching over 8 bases. This CDR3 spans 17 amino acids. The J segment lost 1 base and the V segment lost 4 bases, leaving 9 bases of the junction unmatched. The germline V gene has CDR1 LGHDT and CDR2 YNNKEL (reference sequence). For the CDR3, the DNA is TGTGCCAGCAGCCGGGAAACAGGGGGTTTATCCTACAATGAGCAGTTCTTC. This gives the protein CASSRETGGLSYNEQFF.

This chain links TRBV5-1 with TRBJ2-2; 12 bases fit TRBD2. In germline, CDR1 is SGHRS, CDR2 YFSETQ. The V segment lost 1 base and the J segment 5 bases; nucleotides outside the gene matches: 6. This CDR3 contains 17 residues. The CDR3: CASSLILLAGGTGELFF. Here the CDR3 DNA reads TGCGCCAGCAGCTTGATCTTACTAGCGGGGGGTACCGGGGAGCTGTTTTTT.

V usage is TRBV10-3 and J usage is TRBJ2-1, with 9 bases that match TRBD1. This CDR3 region has 13 residues. V shed 5 bases and J 8 bases; nucleotides not matched to a gene: 4. Germline assignment: CDR1 ENHRY and CDR2 SYGVKD. In DNA form, the CDR3 reads TGTGCCATCAGTCGACAGGGGGGCGATGAGCAGTTCTTC. This gives the protein CAISRQGGDEQFF.

This sequence joins TRBV4-3 and TRBJ1-2; TRBD1 agrees at 8 bases. V dropped 4 bases and J dropped 2; count of bases not matched to a gene: 6. The germline CDR1 and CDR2 sequences are LGHNA and YSLEER. The CDR3 spans 15 residues. This CDR3 reads CASSRTGTGNYGYTF. DNA of the CDR3: TGCGCCAGCAGCCGAACCGGGACAGGCAACTATGGCTACACCTTC.

The chain employs TRBV5-1 and TRBJ1-5, with TRBD1 identical over 9 bases. The CDR3 spans 15 residues. J was trimmed by 2 bases and V by 5 bases; bases with no gene match: 5. From germline, CDR1 is SGHRS and CDR2 YFSETQ. CDR3 residues: CASRVGQGGNQPQHF. CDR3 nucleotides: TGCGCCAGCAGGGTGGGACAGGGTGGCAATCAGCCCCAGCATTTT.

The chain is built from TRBV2 and TRBJ2-5; perhaps TRBD2 as D (7 bases). The CDR3 has 14 residues. Per the germline V gene, CDR1 is SNHLY and CDR2 is FYNNEI. V was clipped by 7 bases and J by 1 base, with 13 bases between them. CDR3 DNA sequence: TGTGCCAGCATGGGGGGGGGCCTCCAAGAGACCCAGTACTTC. Protein product: CASMGGGLQETQYF.

The chain couples TRBV5-4 to TRBJ2-5; TRBD1 matches at 7 bases. This CDR3 is built from 14 residues. CDR1 is SGHNT and CDR2 is YYREEE in the germline V gene (reference sequence). After removal of 1 base from V and 5 bases from J, the junction contained 5 bases not matched to a gene. This chain's CDR3 is CASSLRGGKETQYF. As DNA, the CDR3 is TGTGCCAGCAGCTTGAGAGGGGGCAAGGAGACCCAGTACTTC.

The V gene is TRBV18, the J gene TRBJ1-3, with 12 bases identical to TRBD1. This CDR3 is built from 18 residues. With V trimmed by 5 bases and J by 0 bases, 8 bases remained unmatched. Germline V gives CDR1 KGHSH, CDR2 LQKENI. The chain's CDR3 is CASSDGTGGSISGNTIYF. CDR3 in DNA: TGTGCCAGCTCAGACGGGACAGGGGGCTCAATCTCTGGAAACACCATATATTTT.

This sequence joins TRBV3-1 (or the pseudogene TRBV3-2) and TRBJ2-2; D call uncertain. This CDR3 is built from 13 residues. V lost 2 bases and J lost 6, with 7 bases in between. Germline loops: CDR1 LGHDT, CDR2 YNNKEL (reference sequence). This CDR3 is CASSQSLAGELFF. CDR3 bases: TGTGCCAGCAGCCAATCTCTCGCCGGGGAGCTGTTTTTT.

The V and J genes are TRBV6-6 and TRBJ2-7; 9 positions agree with TRBD1. Per the germline V gene, CDR1 is MNHNY and CDR2 is SVGAGI (reference sequence). This CDR3 is 15 amino acids long. Trimming took 6 bases from V and 2 from J; bases not matched to a gene: 8. CDR3 in amino acids: CASSNPDRGTYEQYV. The CDR3 nucleotides are TGTGCCAGCAGCAACCCGGACAGGGGTACCTACGAGCAGTACGTC.

This rearrangement joins TRBV24-1 to TRBJ1-2, with D possibly TRBD1 on 5 matching bases. Germline values: CDR1 KGHDR, CDR2 SFDVKD. CDR3 length equals 15 residues. The ends were cut back, 3 bases at V and 3 bases at J, with 13 bases in the middle. The CDR3 reads CATSDGGAGHYGYTF. CDR3 coding DNA: TGTGCCACCAGTGATGGCGGGGCAGGCCACTATGGCTACACCTTC.

The chain recombines TRBV5-1 with TRBJ1-4; 9 nucleotides match TRBD1. Unmatched junction bases numbered 9, after V lost 4 bases and J lost 8 bases. The CDR3 sequence is 15 residues long. Germline CDR1 is SGHRS and CDR2 is YFSETQ. DNA for the CDR3: TGCGCCAGCAGCCCGCCCGGGACAGGGTTCGAAAAACTGTTTTTT. Its translation: CASSPPGTGFEKLFF. Looking up the rest from reference TRBV5-1 and TRBJ1-4 gives the full variable domain: KAGVTQTPRYLIKTRGQQVTLSCSPISGHRSVSWYQQTPGQGLQFLFEYFSETQRNKGNFPGRFSGRQFSNSRSEMNVSTLELGDSALYLCASSPPGTGFEKLFFGSGTQLSVL.

The CDR3 reads CASSSGQGVNEKLFF. CDR3 nucleotide sequence: TGTGCCAGCAGTTCCGGACAGGGAGTTAATGAAAAACTGTTTTTT. The chain recombines TRBV28 with TRBJ1-4; TRBD1 matches at 8 bases. This CDR3 has 15 amino acids. The V gene end was trimmed by 4 bases and the J gene end by 4 bases; junction bases not matched to a gene: 5. Germline-derived CDR1 and CDR2 are MDHEN and SYDVKM.

A few counts support this clone. V is TRBV5-4 and J is TRBJ2-1; 10 bases are shared with TRBD2. This CDR3 contains 16 residues. The germline CDR1 and CDR2 sequences are SGHNT and YYREEE (reference sequence). The junction had 7 bases not matched to a gene; V was cut back by 0 bases and J by 7 bases. CDR3 sequence (DNA): TGTGCCAGCAGCTTGGGAGGAGCGGGGGGGCAAAATGAGCAGTTCTTC. Its protein product is CASSLGGAGGQNEQFF.